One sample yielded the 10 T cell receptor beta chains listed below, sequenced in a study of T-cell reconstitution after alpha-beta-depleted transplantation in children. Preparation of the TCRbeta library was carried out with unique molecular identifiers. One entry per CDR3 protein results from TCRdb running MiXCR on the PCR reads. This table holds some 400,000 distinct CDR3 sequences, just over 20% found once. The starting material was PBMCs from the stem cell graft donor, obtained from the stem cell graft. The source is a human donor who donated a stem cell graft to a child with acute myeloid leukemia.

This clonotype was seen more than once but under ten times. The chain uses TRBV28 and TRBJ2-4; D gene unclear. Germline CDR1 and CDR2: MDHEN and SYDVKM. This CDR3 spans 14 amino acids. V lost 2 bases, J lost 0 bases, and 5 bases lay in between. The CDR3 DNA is TGTGCCAGCAGTTTAGCACTAGCCAAAAACATTCAGTACTTC. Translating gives CASSLALAKNIQYF.

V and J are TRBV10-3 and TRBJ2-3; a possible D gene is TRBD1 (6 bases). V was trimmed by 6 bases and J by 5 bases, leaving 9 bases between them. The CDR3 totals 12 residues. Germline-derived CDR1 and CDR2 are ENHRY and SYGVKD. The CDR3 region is CAIRQGKDTQYF. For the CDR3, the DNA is TGTGCCATCAGGCAGGGGAAAGATACGCAGTATTTT.

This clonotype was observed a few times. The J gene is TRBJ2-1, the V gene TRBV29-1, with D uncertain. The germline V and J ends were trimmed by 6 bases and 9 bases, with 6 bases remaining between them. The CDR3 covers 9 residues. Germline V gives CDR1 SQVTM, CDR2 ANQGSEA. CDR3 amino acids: CSVGFEQFF. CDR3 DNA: TGCAGCGTGGGGTTTGAGCAGTTCTTC.

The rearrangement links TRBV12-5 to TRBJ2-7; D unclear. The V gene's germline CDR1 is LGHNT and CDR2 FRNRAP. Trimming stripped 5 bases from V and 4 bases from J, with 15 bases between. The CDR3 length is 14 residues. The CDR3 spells CASGPDPLRYEQYF. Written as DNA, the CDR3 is TGTGCTAGTGGTCCTGACCCACTCAGGTACGAGCAGTACTTC.

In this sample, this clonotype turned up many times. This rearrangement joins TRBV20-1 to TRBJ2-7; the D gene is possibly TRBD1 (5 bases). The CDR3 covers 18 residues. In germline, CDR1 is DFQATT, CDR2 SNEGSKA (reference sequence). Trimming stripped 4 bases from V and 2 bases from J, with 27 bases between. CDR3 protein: CSAISPPAGRTITYEQYF. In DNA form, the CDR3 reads TGCAGTGCTATCTCCCCCCCCGCTGGGCGGACAATTACCTACGAGCAGTACTTC.

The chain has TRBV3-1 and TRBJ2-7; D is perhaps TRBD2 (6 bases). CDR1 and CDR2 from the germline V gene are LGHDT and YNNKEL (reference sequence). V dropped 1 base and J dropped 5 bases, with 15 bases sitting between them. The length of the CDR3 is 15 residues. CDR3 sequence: CASSQVGGNFDEQYF. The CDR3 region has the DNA TGTGCCAGCAGCCAAGTGGGGGGAAACTTCGACGAGCAGTACTTC.

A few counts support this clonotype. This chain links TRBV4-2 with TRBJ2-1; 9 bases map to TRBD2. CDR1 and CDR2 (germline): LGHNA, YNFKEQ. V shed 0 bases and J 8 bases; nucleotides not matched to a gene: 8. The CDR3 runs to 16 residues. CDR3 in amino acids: CASSQEIGTSWDEQFF. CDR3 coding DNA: TGTGCCAGCAGCCAAGAGATTGGGACTAGCTGGGATGAGCAGTTCTTC.

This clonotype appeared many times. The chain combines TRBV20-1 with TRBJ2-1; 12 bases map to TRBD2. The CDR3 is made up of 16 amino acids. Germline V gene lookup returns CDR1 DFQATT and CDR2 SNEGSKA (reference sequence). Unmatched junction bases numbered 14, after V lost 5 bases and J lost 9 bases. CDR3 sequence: CSAPLRLAGVKGEQFF. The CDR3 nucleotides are TGCAGTGCTCCCCTAAGACTAGCGGGAGTTAAGGGTGAGCAGTTCTTC.

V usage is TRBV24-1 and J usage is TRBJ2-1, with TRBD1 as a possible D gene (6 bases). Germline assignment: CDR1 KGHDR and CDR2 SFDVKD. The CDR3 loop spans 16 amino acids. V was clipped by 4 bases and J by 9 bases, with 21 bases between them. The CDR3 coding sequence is TGTGCCACCAGTGACTGGGGCATGAACAGGGACGGTGAGCAGTTCTTC. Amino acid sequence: CATSDWGMNRDGEQFF.

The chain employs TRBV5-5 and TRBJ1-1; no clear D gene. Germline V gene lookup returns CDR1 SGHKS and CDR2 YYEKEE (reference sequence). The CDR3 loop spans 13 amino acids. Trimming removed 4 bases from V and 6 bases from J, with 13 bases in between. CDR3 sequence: CASSRHKLSEAFF. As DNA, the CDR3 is TGTGCCAGCAGCCGACACAAGTTATCTGAAGCTTTCTTT.